This entry features one T cell receptor beta chain sequence. The antigen is not known. The repertoire was sequenced with immunoSEQ multiplex PCR; TCRdb's copy has only in-frame clones and lacks some. The repertoire holds 2 million or so clones, approximately 95% seen once, with 0.9% to 1.3% in the top ten. CD8 cells regarded as naive lacked CD45RO, were positively chosen for CCR7, and omitted terminally differentiated effector memory CD45RA+ cells. Each donor was a Caucasian adult residing in Nashville, Tennessee. These data belong to a study of shared clonotypes between healthy human individuals. The overall study: The plates for each donor numbered three CD4 naive, three CD4 memory, two CD8 naive and one CD8 memory.

Germline-derived CDR1 and CDR2 are GTSNPN and SVGIG (reference sequence). This CDR3 comprises 15 residues. V shed 2 bases and J 3 bases; nucleotides not matched to a gene: 5. Whole-study results and caveats: With few donors, the genetic and exposure-history diversity represented was limited. Rarefaction indicated that sorted-subset sequencing remained incomplete although depth was large.

What was sequenced was naive CD8+ T cells sorted from blood. The chain is built from TRBV30 and TRBJ2-2; 8 positions match TRBD1. This TCR came from a man aged 18 to 30 in good health. CDR3 in amino acids: CAWSWDRSYTGELFF. The CDR3 DNA reads TGTGCCTGGAGTTGGGACAGGAGCTACACCGGGGAGCTGTTTTTT.